These 16 T cell receptor beta chains were sequenced from one sample in a study of cytomegalovirus exposure and HLA in healthy donors. Primers: 60 Vbeta forward and 13 Jbeta reverse. Some clones are missing from TCRdb's copy, which holds only in-frame ones; the method was immunoSEQ multiplex PCR. Of about 120,000 clones in the sample, around four fifths were seen once. The sample taken for sequencing was PBMCs. Receptor source: a male donor in good health and CMV-seropositive.

This clone was seen a single time. The genes are TRBV7-3 and TRBJ2-6, with D hard to call. CDR3 length equals 15 residues. Germline assignment: CDR1 SGHTA and CDR2 FQGTGA. V dropped 5 bases and J dropped 1 base, with 9 bases sitting between them. In DNA form, the CDR3 reads TGTGCCAGCAGCCGACTGGGTTCTGGGGCCAACGTCCTGACTTTC. This sequence encodes CASSRLGSGANVLTF.

The V and J genes are TRBV10-3 and TRBJ2-7; 10 bases map to TRBD1. From germline, CDR1 is ENHRY and CDR2 SYGVKD. Trimming removed 6 bases from V and 7 bases from J; junction bases left unmatched: 12. The CDR3 sequence is 15 residues long. CDR3 in DNA: TGTGCCATCAGCGCCGACAGGGGGCGCGGACGGGAGCAGTACTTC. Its translation: CAISADRGRGREQYF.

This clone was counted once. The CDR3 nucleotides read TGTGCCAGCAGCTCCCCGAGGACAGGTAGCGACGAGCAGTACTTC. This codes for CASSSPRTGSDEQYF. The gene calls are TRBV9 and TRBJ2-7; 7 nucleotides line up with TRBD1. After removal of 4 bases from V and 5 bases from J, the junction contained 12 bases not matched to a gene. Germline CDR1 is SGDLS and CDR2 is YYNGEE. The CDR3 spans 15 residues. The entire variable domain, with the rest obtained from reference TRBV9 and TRBJ2-7, is as follows: DSGVTQTPKHLITATGQRVTLRCSPRSGDLSVYWYQQSLDQGLQFLIQYYNGEERAKGNILERFSAQQFPDLHSELNLSSLELGDSALYFCASSSPRTGSDEQYFGPGTRLTVT.

The chain links TRBV7-2 to TRBJ2-7, with a tentative D call TRBD1 (5 bases). Germline lookup yields CDR1 SGHTA and CDR2 FQGNSA. V dropped 1 base and J dropped 2 bases, with 9 bases sitting between them. The CDR3 has 14 residues. The chain's CDR3 is CASSLEGPPYEQYF. The CDR3, as DNA: TGTGCCAGCAGCTTAGAGGGGCCACCCTACGAGCAGTACTTC.

The rearrangement joins TRBV30 to TRBJ1-1, with D tentatively TRBD1 (5 bases). CDR1 is GTSNPN, CDR2 SVGIG, per germline (reference sequence). The length of the CDR3 is 12 residues. Trimming removed 3 bases from V and 5 bases from J, with 10 bases in between. This CDR3 reads CAWSQRGTEAFF. In DNA form, the CDR3 reads TGTGCCTGGAGCCAACGGGGGACTGAAGCTTTCTTT.

In its sample, this clone was seen once. The J gene is TRBJ2-1, the V gene TRBV7-8; D might be TRBD1 (5 bases). The CDR3 spans 14 residues. CDR1 SGHVS and CDR2 FQNEAQ come from the germline V gene. V lost 5 bases and J 2 bases, leaving 10 bases between the germline ends. CDR3: CASSPETAYNEQFF. CDR3 DNA sequence: TGTGCCAGCAGCCCGGAGACAGCCTACAATGAGCAGTTCTTC.

The table lists this clone with a few counts. The J gene is TRBJ2-1, the V gene TRBV5-5, with 9 nucleotides matching TRBD2. CDR1 is SGHKS and CDR2 is YYEKEE in the germline V gene (reference sequence). The CDR3 is 13 amino acids. The trim removed 0 bases at V and 15 bases at J, leaving 7 bases unmatched. The CDR3 spells CASSLEGTSRGFF. The CDR3 DNA sequence: TGTGCCAGCAGCTTGGAGGGGACTAGCCGTGGGTTCTTC.

V gene TRBV10-3 combines with J gene TRBJ2-7, with D maybe TRBD1 (5 bases). Trimming cost V 6 bases and J 4 bases, with 13 bases left between them. This CDR3 is built from 13 residues. Germline-derived CDR1 and CDR2 are ENHRY and SYGVKD. The CDR3 spells CAIRDVRTYEQYF. The CDR3 DNA reads TGTGCCATCAGAGATGTCAGGACATACGAGCAGTACTTC.

The V call is TRBV30, the J call TRBJ2-3, with 12 bases matching TRBD2. Germline loops: CDR1 GTSNPN, CDR2 SVGIG (reference sequence). V was pared by 5 bases and J by 4 bases, with 7 bases of the junction left unmatched. The CDR3 runs to 15 residues. CDR3 protein: CAWAGLAGYSDTQYF. In DNA, the CDR3 is TGTGCCTGGGCCGGACTAGCGGGATATTCAGATACGCAGTATTTT.

The DNA of the CDR3 is TGTGCCATTTCCGCCCCCTGGGACAGGGCTGGCTACACCTTC. This codes for CAISAPWDRAGYTF. The chain carries TRBV28 and TRBJ1-2, with 9 bases identical to TRBD1. J was trimmed by 7 bases and V by 10 bases; bases with no gene match: 13. CDR3 length: 14 amino acids. Germline CDR1 and CDR2: MDHEN and SYDVKM.

The CDR3 loop reads CASSFRTYYTF. The CDR3 DNA follows: TGTGCCAGCAGTTTCCGGACATACTACACCTTC. The chain combines TRBV2 with TRBJ1-2, with a tentative D call TRBD1 (5 bases). The CDR3 extends over 11 amino acids. In germline, CDR1 is SNHLY, CDR2 FYNNEI. The V and J ends lost 5 bases and 10 bases respectively, with 11 bases between them.

This sequence joins TRBV19 and TRBJ2-1, with a possible D match to TRBD2 (5 bases). CDR1 is LNHDA, CDR2 SQIVND, per germline (reference sequence). The CDR3 extends over 17 amino acids. V was clipped by 5 bases and J by 2 bases, with 19 bases between them. The CDR3, as DNA: TGTGCCAGTAGTCCCCTCCGGGCCCCGGAGGCCTACAATGAGCAGTTCTTC. This encodes CASSPLRAPEAYNEQFF.

The chain is built from TRBV29-1 and TRBJ2-7, with D maybe TRBD1 (6 bases). The CDR3 totals 13 residues. The V end was cut by 6 bases, the J end by 4 bases, with 16 bases between. The germline V gene encodes CDR1 SQVTM and CDR2 ANQGSEA. The CDR3 coding sequence is TGCAGCGTCCTTACTACGGGACATTACGAGCAGTACTTC. Encoded protein: CSVLTTGHYEQYF.

The chain has TRBV4-3 and TRBJ2-5, with TRBD2 identical over 9 bases. CDR1 LGHNA and CDR2 YSLEER come from the germline V gene. This CDR3 comprises 15 residues. Trimming removed 0 bases from V and 3 bases from J; junction bases left unmatched: 2. CDR3 nucleotides: TGCGCCAGCAGCCAAGATCTAGCGGGAAAAGAGACCCAGTACTTC. Translated: CASSQDLAGKETQYF.

The chain carries TRBV10-3 and TRBJ2-7, with D tentatively TRBD1 (6 bases). CDR3 length: 13 residues. Germline values: CDR1 ENHRY, CDR2 SYGVKD. The V gene lost 2 bases and the J gene lost 5 bases, with 10 bases spanning the gap. The CDR3 sequence: CAISENRADEQYF. The CDR3 coding sequence is TGTGCCATCAGTGAGAACAGGGCCGACGAGCAGTACTTC.

The J gene is TRBJ2-1, the V gene TRBV10-3, with 7 bases lining up with TRBD2. Per germline, CDR1 ENHRY and CDR2 SYGVKD. This CDR3 has 12 amino acids. The CDR3 nucleotides are TGTTCCACTAGCGATCCCTACAATGAGCAGTTCTTC. It is translated as CSTSDPYNEQFF.